The next 19 T cell receptor beta chains were all read from a single sample in a study of blood T cell repertoires in COVID-19. Method: immunoSEQ multiplex PCR; TCRdb's copy keeps in-frame clones and lacks some. The sample lists about 350,000 clones, less than 90% occurring once. Sequenced sample: PBMCs or T cells enriched from blood (not recorded which). These receptors originate from a woman aged 25 to 39 who had recovered from COVID-19.

This chain joins TRBV3-1 (or the pseudogene TRBV3-2) and TRBJ1-3; D gene unclear. This CDR3 comprises 15 residues. Trimming stripped 4 bases from V and 0 bases from J, with 10 bases between. Germline V gene data show CDR1 as LGHDT and CDR2 as YNNKEL (reference sequence). CDR3 region: CASSPDGSSGNTIYF. The DNA for the CDR3 is TGTGCCAGCAGCCCTGACGGGAGCTCTGGAAACACCATATATTTT.

This chain links TRBV7-9 with TRBJ2-5; 10 bases are shared with TRBD2. V lost 5 bases, J lost 3 bases, and 15 bases stayed unmatched. Germline loops: CDR1 SEHNR, CDR2 FQNEAQ (reference sequence). The CDR3 is 18 amino acids. As DNA, the CDR3 is TGTGCCAGCAGCCCATCTTTGACTAGCGGGTCGGGGGAAGAGACCCAGTACTTC. Protein product: CASSPSLTSGSGEETQYF.

V gene TRBV7-3 combines with J gene TRBJ2-2; the D gene is possibly TRBD2 (6 bases). The CDR3 spans 16 residues. The germline V gene encodes CDR1 SGHTA and CDR2 FQGTGA. The V end was cut by 5 bases, the J end by 4 bases, with 17 bases between. The CDR3 DNA sequence: TGTGCCAGCAGCACCGGGACTCCGACCGGCACCGGGGAGCTGTTTTTT. Protein sequence: CASSTGTPTGTGELFF.

CDR3 loop: CASSPTFSGANVLTF. DNA for the CDR3: TGTGCCAGCAGTCCCACTTTCTCTGGGGCCAACGTCCTGACTTTC. The chain couples TRBV28 to TRBJ2-6; D call uncertain. The CDR3 spans 15 residues. Germline V gene sequence: CDR1 MDHEN, CDR2 SYDVKM. V gave up 5 bases and J gave up 0 bases, with 8 bases separating them.

This sequence joins TRBV18 and TRBJ2-1; 9 bases map to TRBD2. The CDR3 loop spans 16 amino acids. Germline V lookup: CDR1 KGHSH, CDR2 LQKENI. The J segment lost 3 bases and the V segment lost 2 bases, leaving 5 bases of the junction unmatched. CDR3 coding DNA: TGTGCCAGCTCACCAGGGCTAGCGGGGTACTACAATGAGCAGTTCTTC. This encodes CASSPGLAGYYNEQFF.

This rearrangement joins TRBV14 to TRBJ1-1; D perhaps matches TRBD1 (5 bases). The CDR3 runs 14 residues. The germline gives CDR1 SGHDN, CDR2 FVKESK. Trimming removed 1 base at V and 3 bases at J, with 9 bases between. CDR3 loop: CASSQVRDYTEAFF. CDR3 DNA: TGTGCCAGCAGCCAAGTCAGGGATTACACTGAAGCTTTCTTT.

The chain combines TRBV28 with TRBJ1-5; D call uncertain. The V and J ends lost 3 bases and 11 bases respectively, with 20 bases between them. The CDR3 is 15 amino acids. Germline V lookup: CDR1 MDHEN, CDR2 SYDVKM. In DNA, the CDR3 is TGTGCCAGCAGTTTTCGTAAACCTCAAACAAGATCCCAGCATTTT. Encoded protein: CASSFRKPQTRSQHF.

The rearrangement uses TRBV18 and TRBJ1-2; possibly TRBD1 for D (6 bases). V was cut by 5 bases and J by 2 bases, with 12 bases left in between. Germline CDR1 reads KGHSH; CDR2 reads LQKENI. CDR3 size: 14 residues. CDR3 sequence reads: CASSASTGNYGYTF. DNA for the CDR3: TGTGCCAGCTCAGCTTCTACAGGGAACTATGGCTACACCTTC.

The rearrangement links TRBV5-1 to TRBJ2-7; 8 bases are shared with TRBD2. The J segment lost 2 bases and the V segment lost 1 base, leaving 8 bases of the junction unmatched. CDR3 length: 16 amino acids. CDR1 SGHRS and CDR2 YFSETQ come from the germline V gene. The CDR3 DNA follows: TGCGCCAGCAGCTTGATCAGCGGGGGCACGACCTACGAGCAGTACTTC. Encoded protein: CASSLISGGTTYEQYF. Supplemented by reference TRBV5-1 and TRBJ2-7, the full variable domain reads KAGVTQTPRYLIKTRGQQVTLSCSPISGHRSVSWYQQTPGQGLQFLFEYFSETQRNKGNFPGRFSGRQFSNSRSEMNVSTLELGDSALYLCASSLISGGTTYEQYFGPGTRLTVT.

The V and J genes are TRBV7-3 and TRBJ2-7, with unresolved D. The V gene's germline CDR1 is SGHTA and CDR2 FQGTGA. The CDR3 runs 11 residues. Trimming cost V 5 bases and J 3 bases, with 5 bases left between them. CDR3: CASSAHYEQYF. The CDR3 DNA is TGTGCCAGCAGCGCACACTACGAGCAGTACTTC.

This clone came up a few times. CDR3 DNA: TGTGCCAGCAGCTTAGCTGTACAGGGCAATCAGCCCCAGCATTTT. Translated, it gives CASSLAVQGNQPQHF. The chain has TRBV7-2 and TRBJ1-5; D may be TRBD1 (5 bases). V dropped 0 bases and J dropped 2 bases, with 8 bases sitting between them. The germline gives CDR1 SGHTA, CDR2 FQGNSA. This CDR3 spans 15 amino acids.

This chain uses TRBV10-3 with TRBJ1-1; D possibly corresponds to TRBD1 (5 bases). There are 16 residues in the CDR3. Germline CDR1 ENHRY, CDR2 SYGVKD. Trimming cost V 4 bases and J 3 bases, with 18 bases left between them. This CDR3 is CAISANLGDGDTEAFF. The CDR3 coding sequence is TGTGCCATCAGTGCTAATTTAGGGGATGGGGACACTGAAGCTTTCTTT.

Here the CDR3 reads CASSLDRLSTDTQYF. CDR3 coding DNA: TGCGCCAGCAGCTTGGACAGGTTAAGCACAGATACGCAGTATTTT. This chain connects TRBV5-1 to TRBJ2-3; TRBD1 is a possible D gene (5 bases). The CDR3 loop spans 15 amino acids. Trimming left V 0 bases short and J 0 bases short, with 8 bases between. Germline CDR1 is SGHRS and CDR2 is YFSETQ.

The chain couples TRBV28 to TRBJ2-7; 13 nucleotides align to TRBD2. The V gene's germline CDR1 is MDHEN and CDR2 SYDVKM. The CDR3 spans 15 residues. V was clipped by 3 bases and J by 8 bases; unmatched bases: 7. This CDR3 reads CASSLATSGRGQQYF. CDR3 sequence (DNA): TGTGCCAGCAGTTTGGCTACTAGCGGGAGGGGGCAGCAGTACTTC.

J is TRBJ1-3 and V is TRBV28, with a possible D match to TRBD1 (6 bases). The germline V gene has CDR1 MDHEN and CDR2 SYDVKM. V dropped 5 bases and J dropped 4 bases, with 15 bases sitting between them. The CDR3 sequence is 15 residues long. The CDR3 is CASSTPDRLGNTIYF. CDR3 nucleotide sequence: TGTGCCAGCAGTACCCCGGACAGACTAGGAAACACCATATATTTT. The variable domain in full, completed from reference TRBV28 and TRBJ1-3, reads DVKVTQSSRYLVKRTGEKVFLECVQDMDHENMFWYRQDPGLGLRLIYFSYDVKMKEKGDIPEGYSVSREKKERFSLILESASTNQTSMYLCASSTPDRLGNTIYFGEGSWLTVV.

The chain combines TRBV7-9 with TRBJ1-6, with D perhaps TRBD1 (5 bases). CDR3 length equals 15 residues. Per germline, CDR1 SEHNR and CDR2 FQNEAQ (reference sequence). Trimming took 2 bases from V and 7 from J, leaving 12 bases between them. CDR3 coding DNA: TGTGCCAGCAGCTTATGGGGGGAAGTGAATTCACCCCTCCACTTT. This sequence encodes CASSLWGEVNSPLHF. Using reference TRBV7-9 and TRBJ1-6 for the parts outside the CDR3, the full variable domain is DTGVSQNPRHKITKRGQNVTFRCDPISEHNRLYWYRQTLGQGPEFLTYFQNEAQLEKSRLLSDRFSAERPKGSFSTLEIQRTEQGDSAMYLCASSLWGEVNSPLHFGNGTRLTVT.

Points on this clone: The sample holds other DNA sequences that translate to the same CDR3. The gene calls are TRBV28 and TRBJ1-2; no definite D call. The V and J ends lost 2 bases and 0 bases respectively, with 4 bases between them. The CDR3 spans 13 residues. Germline V CDR1 and CDR2: MDHEN, SYDVKM. CDR3 region: CASSLQANYGYTF. Here the CDR3 DNA reads TGTGCCAGCAGTTTACAGGCTAACTATGGCTACACCTTC.

The chain has TRBV11-2 and TRBJ2-7; D may be TRBD1 (5 bases). Germline V gene sequence: CDR1 SGHAT, CDR2 FQNNGV. The CDR3 loop spans 12 amino acids. V shed 0 bases and J shed 10 bases, with 10 bases lying between them. As DNA, the CDR3 is TGTGCCAGCAGCTTAGAAAAAGGACAACAGTACTTC. It is translated as CASSLEKGQQYF.

This clone was detected a few times. The chain links TRBV28 to TRBJ1-1; D gene ambiguous. V was trimmed by 5 bases and J by 4 bases, leaving 17 bases between them. The CDR3 runs to 15 residues. Germline CDR1 is MDHEN and CDR2 is SYDVKM. The CDR3 region is CASSVSGVGVTEAFF. The CDR3 DNA is TGTGCCAGCAGTGTCTCCGGGGTTGGGGTCACTGAAGCTTTCTTT.